The 8 T cell receptor beta chains given below trace back to one sample, sequenced in a study of OX40 agonist ivuxolimab in advanced cancers. The table came from immunoSEQ multiplex PCR; TCRdb's copy has only in-frame clones and leaves some out. The table includes 35,000 to 50,000 clones, approximately 90% detected once. The source was CD4+ or CD8+ T cells sorted from blood, collected in a trial of the OX40 agonist ivuxolimab. The receptors shown here come from an adult with an advanced solid tumor such as melanoma, head and neck, liver or kidney cancer.

The rearrangement uses TRBV7-9 and TRBJ1-1; 8 bases are a match to TRBD1. The germline CDR1 and CDR2 sequences are SEHNR and FQNEAQ (reference sequence). J was trimmed by 0 bases and V by 5 bases; bases with no gene match: 14. The CDR3 spans 18 residues. CDR3 coding DNA: TGTGCCAGCAGCAATTTCCAGGGGGCGCGAGAAGTGAACACTGAAGCTTTCTTT. This codes for CASSNFQGAREVNTEAFF. The entire variable domain, with the rest obtained from reference TRBV7-9 and TRBJ1-1, is as follows: DTGVSQNPRHKITKRGQNVTFRCDPISEHNRLYWYRQTLGQGPEFLTYFQNEAQLEKSRLLSDRFSAERPKGSFSTLEIQRTEQGDSAMYLCASSNFQGAREVNTEAFFGQGTRLTVV.

The rearrangement links TRBV15 to TRBJ1-1; D may be TRBD1 (5 bases). Trimming removed 3 bases from V and 4 bases from J, with 9 bases in between. Germline assignment: CDR1 LNHNV and CDR2 YYDKDF (reference sequence). The CDR3 has 13 amino acids. CDR3 sequence: CATSSVDTTEAFF. The DNA for the CDR3 is TGTGCCACCAGCAGTGTGGACACCACTGAAGCTTTCTTT.

The rearrangement uses TRBV4-1 and TRBJ2-7, with TRBD2 identical over 7 bases. The CDR3 totals 16 residues. V lost 1 base, J lost 4 bases, and 10 bases stayed unmatched. Germline V lookup: CDR1 MGHRA, CDR2 YSYEKL. The CDR3 sequence is CASSQVSPAGSYEQYF. DNA of the CDR3: TGCGCCAGCAGCCAAGTCTCCCCAGCGGGGTCGTACGAGCAGTACTTC.

J is TRBJ2-1 and V is TRBV6-6, with D possibly matching TRBD1 (6 bases). V was shortened by 5 bases and J by 9 bases, with 11 bases between the two germline ends. Germline assignment: CDR1 MNHNY and CDR2 SVGAGI (reference sequence). The CDR3 is 12 amino acids. CDR3 protein: CASSPPGAEQFF. The DNA of the CDR3 is TGTGCCAGCAGTCCCCCAGGGGCTGAGCAGTTCTTC.

The rearrangement joins TRBV14 to TRBJ2-5, with D possibly called TRBD1 or TRBD2 (6 bases each). Germline V lookup: CDR1 SGHDN, CDR2 FVKESK. V was pared by 3 bases and J by 2 bases, with 16 bases between. The CDR3 covers 16 residues. The CDR3: CASSHTKGGTQETQYF. DNA of the CDR3: TGTGCCAGCAGCCATACCAAAGGGGGGACACAAGAGACCCAGTACTTC.

The rearrangement joins TRBV6-5 to TRBJ2-3; no clear D. Germline V gene sequence: CDR1 MNHEY, CDR2 SVGAGI. The ends were cut back, 4 bases at V and 4 bases at J, with 3 bases in the middle. The CDR3 runs 11 residues. In DNA, the CDR3 is TGTGCCAGCAGTTTTGCAGATACGCAGTATTTT. Its translation is CASSFADTQYF.

The rearrangement uses TRBV11-2 and TRBJ1-1; no clear D gene. Germline V gene lookup returns CDR1 SGHAT and CDR2 FQNNGV. V was clipped by 5 bases and J by 5 bases, with 12 bases between them. CDR3 length: 13 residues. CDR3 sequence (DNA): TGTGCCAGCAGCGCTATACCGGGGACTGAAGCTTTCTTT. This sequence encodes CASSAIPGTEAFF.

This clone was picked up one time. The V and J genes are TRBV19 and TRBJ1-1; D not certain. The V and J ends lost 3 bases and 8 bases respectively, with 10 bases between them. Germline CDR1 is LNHDA and CDR2 is SQIVND (reference sequence). The CDR3 runs 12 residues. The CDR3 sequence is CASSIPPREAFF. The CDR3 nucleotides read TGTGCCAGTAGTATCCCCCCAAGAGAAGCTTTCTTT.